This T cell receptor (beta chain) was captured in a study of blood T cell repertoires in COVID-19. Assay used: immunoSEQ multiplex PCR; TCRdb lists only in-frame clones, some missing. The sample has a few hundred thousand clones, 70% to 90% seen once. Germline V gives CDR1 MNHNS, CDR2 SASEGT. The germline V and J ends were trimmed by 2 bases and 7 bases, with 13 bases remaining between them. CDR3 size: 14 residues. J is TRBJ2-3 and V is TRBV6-1, with D possibly matching TRBD1 (5 bases). This TCR derives from a man aged 40-55 years in a cohort exposed to, infected with or recovered from COVID-19 (not recorded which). Sequencing was done on a sample of PBMCs or T cells enriched from blood (not recorded which). CDR3 in amino acids: CASSESWTPNTQYF. CDR3 in DNA: TGTGCCAGCAGTGAATCCTGGACACCAAATACGCAGTATTTT.